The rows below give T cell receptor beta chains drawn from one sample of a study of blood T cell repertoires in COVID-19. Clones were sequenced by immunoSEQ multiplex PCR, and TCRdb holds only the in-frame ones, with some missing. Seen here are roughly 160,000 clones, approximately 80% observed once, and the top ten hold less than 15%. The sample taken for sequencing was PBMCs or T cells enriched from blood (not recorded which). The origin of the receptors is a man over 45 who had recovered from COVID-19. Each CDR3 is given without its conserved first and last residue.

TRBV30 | AWIKGGWGYT
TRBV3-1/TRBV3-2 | ASSQIFQRGGAAADTQY
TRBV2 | ASSLRQDALSPLH
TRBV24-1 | ATSGVGSGSYNEQF
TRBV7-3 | ASSLGLATLTDTQY
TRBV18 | ASSPAQPNEQY
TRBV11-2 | ASSSQGNYGYT
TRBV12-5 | ASGLGQGWQY
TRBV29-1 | SVDTARLAGPNEQF
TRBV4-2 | ASSPKGQGRGYGYT
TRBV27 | ASSEGVSYGYT
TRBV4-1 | ASSQGGTGNADTQY
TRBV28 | ASSPLTGGAPYEQY
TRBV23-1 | ASSRLASGGTEAF
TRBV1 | TSSHEMVWTGPYSYEQY
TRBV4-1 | ASKQQGGIEKLF
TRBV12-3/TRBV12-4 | ASSLTIRQF
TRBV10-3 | AISEVTLRGGYGYT
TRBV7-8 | ASSFGMGMNTEAF
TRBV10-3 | AISDRLGNTIY